This T cell receptor beta chain originates from a study of tumor and adjacent non-tumor tissue in lung cancer. Whole-study context: There were 11 to 13 adenocarcinoma, a couple of squamous cell carcinoma and 1 small cell lung cancer cases. On average, productive TCRbeta reads reached some 4.2 million per sample. Study observations and caveats: Compared with tumor, normal lung showed significantly lower TCR diversity. Top 100 clones took a larger repertoire share in normal lung.

RNA was extracted from bulk tissue without any cell sorting. The germline CDR1 and CDR2 sequences are MNHEY and SVGEGT. The CDR3 is 15 amino acids. The library came from three nested PCR rounds adapted from ARM-PCR protocols. From the multiplex PCR reads, TCRdb called clonotypes with MiXCR, one entry per CDR3 protein. The sample includes about 110,000 distinct CDR3 sequences, under 90% seen only once; the top ten take about 23%. About this clonotype: Its cognate antigen is unknown. One end of the junction fails to match germline, which may point to a read error.

The chain employs TRBV6-2 or TRBV6-3 and TRBJ2-3; no clear D. The J call may be wrong; the DNA end is better matched by TRBJ1-5. Source material: lung tumor tissue. The TCR sequence derives from a man between 65 and 79 years old with non-small cell lung cancer. CDR3 nucleotide sequence: TGTGCCAGCACTTACACTCGAAGGAGTTCAGATACACAGCATTTT. It yields the protein CASTYTRRSSDTQHF.